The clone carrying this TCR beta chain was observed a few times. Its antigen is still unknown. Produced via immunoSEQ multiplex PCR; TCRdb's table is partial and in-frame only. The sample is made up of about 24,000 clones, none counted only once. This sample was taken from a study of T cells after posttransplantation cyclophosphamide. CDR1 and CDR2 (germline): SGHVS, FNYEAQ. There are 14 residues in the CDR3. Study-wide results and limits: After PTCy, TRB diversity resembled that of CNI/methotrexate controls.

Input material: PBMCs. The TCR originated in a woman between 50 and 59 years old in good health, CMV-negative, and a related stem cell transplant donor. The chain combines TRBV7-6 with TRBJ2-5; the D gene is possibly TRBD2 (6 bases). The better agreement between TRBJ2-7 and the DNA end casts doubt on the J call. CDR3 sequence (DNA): TGTGCCAGCAGCTTAAATAGCGGTTCCTACGAGCAGTACTTC. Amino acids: CASSLNSGSYEQYF.